The 17 T cell receptor beta chains below were found in one sample sequenced in a study of blood T cell repertoires in COVID-19. Clones were sequenced by immunoSEQ multiplex PCR, and TCRdb holds only the in-frame ones, with some missing. The sample lists approximately 200,000 clones, roughly 87% occurring once. The source material was PBMCs or T cells enriched from blood (not recorded which). The receptors were gathered from a man under 40 in a cohort exposed to, infected with or recovered from COVID-19 (not recorded which).

This chain uses TRBV6-2 or TRBV6-3 with TRBJ1-2; D perhaps matches TRBD1 (5 bases). Germline CDR1 is MNHEY and CDR2 is SVGEGT. The CDR3 sequence is 14 residues long. V was clipped by 4 bases and J by 5 bases, with 14 bases between them. In nucleotides, the CDR3 is TGTGCCAGCAGTTTGTCCGTTGGGGCATATGGCTACACCTTC. It specifies CASSLSVGAYGYTF.

The chain joins TRBV7-6 to TRBJ1-6; the match to TRBD1 covers 7 bases. Per germline, CDR1 SGHVS and CDR2 FNYEAQ. CDR3 size: 15 residues. V lost 1 base, J lost 8 bases, and 5 bases stayed unmatched. The CDR3 nucleotides are TGTGCCAGCAGCTTAGAAGGGGACAGTTATTCACCCCTCCACTTT. Protein sequence: CASSLEGDSYSPLHF.

A single count supports this clone. The V and J genes are TRBV7-3 and TRBJ2-3, with TRBD2 matching 7 bases. The CDR3 sequence is 16 residues long. The germline gives CDR1 SGHTA, CDR2 FQGTGA. Trimming took 2 bases from V and 10 from J; bases not matched to a gene: 15. The CDR3 DNA reads as TGTGCCAGCAGCTTAGGGGGAGGGCCAAATTTTAGCCCGCAGTATTTT. Protein product: CASSLGGGPNFSPQYF.

V and J are TRBV28 and TRBJ1-4, with D uncertain. Trimming removed 8 bases from V and 8 bases from J, with 15 bases in between. This CDR3 comprises 13 residues. Germline loops: CDR1 MDHEN, CDR2 SYDVKM. The CDR3 loop is CASAPRGGEKLFF. DNA for the CDR3: TGTGCCAGCGCCCCCCGGGGTGGGGAAAAACTGTTTTTT.

A note on this clone: This same CDR3 is encoded by further DNA sequences in the sample. The chain uses TRBV6-5 and TRBJ2-7, with 10 bases fitting TRBD2. This CDR3 is 16 amino acids long. Germline trimming cut 0 bases from V and 2 bases from J; bases unmatched to any gene: 4. Germline CDR1 and CDR2: MNHEY and SVGAGI. This CDR3 reads CASSYSGLAGAYEQYF. CDR3 coding DNA: TGTGCCAGCAGTTACTCTGGGCTAGCGGGGGCCTACGAGCAGTACTTC.

This clone appeared once. The CDR3 DNA reads as TGCGCCAGCAGCGTCGCCGGTTGGGCTAGCCCTTACTACGAGCAGTACTTC. Translating gives CASSVAGWASPYYEQYF. The J gene is TRBJ2-7, the V gene TRBV5-1; TRBD2 is a possible D gene (5 bases). The V gene lost 4 bases and the J gene lost 3 bases, with 23 bases spanning the gap. The CDR3 spans 17 residues. Germline V gives CDR1 SGHRS, CDR2 YFSETQ. Complete variable domain (other parts from reference TRBV5-1 and TRBJ2-7): KAGVTQTPRYLIKTRGQQVTLSCSPISGHRSVSWYQQTPGQGLQFLFEYFSETQRNKGNFPGRFSGRQFSNSRSEMNVSTLELGDSALYLCASSVAGWASPYYEQYFGPGTRLTVT.

The chain joins TRBV27 to TRBJ2-1, with 10 bases lining up with TRBD2. J lost 8 bases, V lost 7 bases, and 11 bases had no gene match. Looked up from germline, CDR1 is MNHEY and CDR2 is SMNVEV (reference sequence). The CDR3 is 15 amino acids. The DNA for the CDR3 is TGTGCCAGCATTCGCGAGCGGGAGGGTATCTATGAGCAGTTCTTC. It yields the protein CASIREREGIYEQFF.

This chain links TRBV27 with TRBJ1-2, with TRBD1 matching over 10 bases. The V gene's germline CDR1 is MNHEY and CDR2 SMNVEV (reference sequence). The CDR3 sequence is 13 residues long. Trimming removed 2 bases from V and 7 bases from J; junction bases left unmatched: 1. In nucleotides, the CDR3 is TGTGCCAGCAGTTTAGGGACAGGGGTTGGCTACACCTTC. Translation gives CASSLGTGVGYTF.

This clone has just one count. The rearrangement links TRBV6-6 to TRBJ2-7; TRBD2 matches 7 bases. Germline V lookup: CDR1 MNHNY, CDR2 SVGAGI (reference sequence). The junction had 6 bases not matched to a gene; V was cut back by 2 bases and J by 2 bases. The CDR3 runs to 15 residues. CDR3 nucleotides: TGTGCCAGCAGTTACCCCGCGGGAGCGGCCTACGAGCAGTACTTC. Translation: CASSYPAGAAYEQYF.

The chain joins TRBV29-1 to TRBJ2-2, with D possibly being TRBD1 (6 bases). The germline gives CDR1 SQVTM, CDR2 ANQGSEA. Trimming left V 5 bases short and J 0 bases short, with 7 bases between. The CDR3 is 13 residues long. The CDR3 sequence: CSVRTANTGELFF. CDR3 in DNA: TGCAGCGTTCGGACAGCGAACACCGGGGAGCTGTTTTTT.

The chain joins TRBV7-3 to TRBJ2-6, with D perhaps matching TRBD2 (5 bases). The CDR3 is made up of 14 amino acids. Germline V lookup: CDR1 SGHTA, CDR2 FQGTGA. V shed 5 bases and J shed 3 bases, with 8 bases lying between them. The CDR3: CASSPAGGANVLTF. The CDR3 region has the DNA TGTGCCAGCAGCCCGGCGGGTGGGGCCAACGTCCTGACTTTC.

This clone has just one count. The chain uses TRBV7-9 and TRBJ1-6; weak D call: TRBD1 (6 bases). V dropped 6 bases and J dropped 7 bases, with 19 bases sitting between them. Germline V lookup: CDR1 SEHNR, CDR2 FQNEAQ (reference sequence). This CDR3 comprises 16 residues. In DNA, the CDR3 is TGTGCCAGCAGTTTGCAGGGGAACGGCTACAATTCACCCCTCCACTTT. Translated, it gives CASSLQGNGYNSPLHF.

The chain couples TRBV9 to TRBJ1-6, with 10 nucleotides matching TRBD1. The CDR3 contains 16 residues. Germline lookup yields CDR1 SGDLS and CDR2 YYNGEE. The V gene end was trimmed by 2 bases and the J gene end by 5 bases; junction bases not matched to a gene: 4. CDR3 protein: CASSVGTGDNNSPLHF. The CDR3 coding sequence is TGTGCCAGCAGCGTCGGGACAGGGGACAATAATTCACCCCTCCACTTT.

This clone has only one observation. V usage is TRBV18 and J usage is TRBJ1-5, with D perhaps matching TRBD1 (5 bases). Germline loops: CDR1 KGHSH, CDR2 LQKENI. V dropped 2 bases and J dropped 6 bases, with 11 bases sitting between them. The CDR3 spans 14 residues. The CDR3 nucleotides read TGTGCCAGCTCACCATCCCAGGGTGGTCAGCCCCAGCATTTT. Encoded protein: CASSPSQGGQPQHF.

As to this clone: Compared with germline, one end of the junction differs, possibly owing to a read error. The gene calls are TRBV15 and TRBJ1-4; D is uncertain. CDR1 is LNHNV, CDR2 YYDKDF, per germline (reference sequence). This CDR3 region has 12 residues. This CDR3 is CASRRGNEKLFF. CDR3 nucleotide sequence: TGTGCCTCCAGGCGGGGTAATGAAAAACTGTTTTTT.

The chain carries TRBV24-1 and TRBJ2-1, with 7 bases matching TRBD2. Looked up from germline, CDR1 is KGHDR and CDR2 is SFDVKD. Trimming at V came to 1 base and at J to 5 bases, leaving 7 bases not matched to a gene. The CDR3 totals 16 residues. CDR3 loop: CATSDLAPSGNNEQFF. CDR3 DNA sequence: TGTGCCACCAGTGATTTAGCGCCTAGCGGCAACAATGAGCAGTTCTTC.

This sequence joins TRBV9 and TRBJ1-1; 7 positions agree with TRBD1. The CDR3 is 14 residues long. The germline CDR1 and CDR2 sequences are SGDLS and YYNGEE. With V trimmed by 4 bases and J by 3 bases, 6 bases remained unmatched. The CDR3 protein is CASSIDREDTEAFF. CDR3 DNA: TGTGCCAGCAGCATTGACAGGGAGGACACTGAAGCTTTCTTT. Full variable domain (outside the CDR3, taken from reference TRBV9 and TRBJ1-1): DSGVTQTPKHLITATGQRVTLRCSPRSGDLSVYWYQQSLDQGLQFLIQYYNGEERAKGNILERFSAQQFPDLHSELNLSSLELGDSALYFCASSIDREDTEAFFGQGTRLTVV.